This T cell receptor beta chain was retrieved from a study of molecular identifiers for immune sequencing clone quantification. The study's findings and limits: Spiked-in Jurkat TCR RNA corresponding to one cell was reported as detectable against roughly 1 million naive cells. Underestimated sizes of highly expanded clones could result from identical TCR molecules that share a barcode.

Germline V gene data show CDR1 as SEHNR and CDR2 as FQNEAQ (reference sequence). The CDR3 sequence is 17 residues long. Trimming shortened V by 5 bases and J by 0 bases, and 19 bases separated the two germline ends. This clonotype was recorded many times. Its matching antigen is unknown. TCRdb re-called the PCR reads with MiXCR, one entry per CDR3 protein. Among under 650,000 distinct CDR3 sequences listed, less than 20% were seen once. Naive CD8 T cell sorting was performed on the CD8+CD4-CCR7+CD45RA+ phenotype. The clonotype comes from a human donor in good health. Some libraries in this study had Jurkat cell RNA spiked in. Sequences were obtained from naive CD8+ T cells from blood, with Jurkat cell RNA spiked in. Subset given: FACS-sorted CD8+CD4-CCR7+CD45RA+ naive T cells. The rearrangement uses TRBV7-9 and TRBJ1-1, with D possibly matching TRBD1 (5 bases). CDR3 sequence (DNA): TGTGCCAGCAGCGGTTCGGCTAACAGGAGTTTGAACACTGAAGCTTTCTTT. Translation gives CASSGSANRSLNTEAFF.